The rows below give T cell receptor beta chains drawn from one sample of a study of blood T cell repertoires in COVID-19. The protocol was immunoSEQ multiplex PCR, while the TCRdb copy is restricted to in-frame clones and leaves out a portion. Of about 340,000 clones in the sample, around 87% are singletons; the top ten hold about 6%. The sequenced sample consisted of peripheral blood. The source is a woman in her fifties or sixties with COVID-19, enrolled during active disease. Each CDR3 is given with its conserved first and last residue. The D gene is left open where the match is weak. Some rows have no size entry. The others give once, few or many, or a class for an expanded clone.

-,TRBJ2-1,TRBV6-5,once,TGTGCCAGCAGTTACGCCACAGGGCTCTCCTACAATGAGCAGTTCTTC,CASSYATGLSYNEQFF
-,TRBJ2-5,TRBV18,once,TGTGCCAGCTCACCACGAAGACAGGTACAAGAGACCCAGTACTTC,CASSPRRQVQETQYF
-,TRBJ2-2,TRBV7-9,-,TGTGCCAGCAGAATTGGCCTCCCAGGGGCCACCGGGGAGCTGTTTTTT,CASRIGLPGATGELFF
-,TRBJ2-2,TRBV3-1/TRBV3-2,-,TGTGCCAGCAGCCAAGTTTTAGTCGCGAACACCGGGGAGCTGTTTTTT,CASSQVLVANTGELFF
-,TRBJ1-3,TRBV2,once,TGTGCCAGCAGTGGACAGGGAAACACCATATATTTT,CASSGQGNTIYF
-,TRBJ2-3,TRBV9,-,TGTGCCAGCAGCGTACGGCCTCAGGGTTTGGGGGATACGCAGTATTTT,CASSVRPQGLGDTQYF
-,TRBJ1-5,TRBV11-2,-,TGTGCCAGCAGCTTAGGGAACAGGGCCGGCCAGCCCCAGCATTTT,CASSLGNRAGQPQHF
-,TRBJ2-2,TRBV6-2/TRBV6-3,few,TGTGCCAGCAGTTACTCTTTCCGTGCGACAGACACCGGGGAGCTGTTTTTT,CASSYSFRATDTGELFF
TRBD1,TRBJ2-1,TRBV5-1,few,TGCGCCAGCAGCTCAGGCCGGACAGGGGGCGGCGTCACTGAGCAGTTCTTC,CASSSGRTGGGVTEQFF
-,TRBJ1-5,TRBV5-8,-,TGTGCCAGCAGCTTGTGGCAGGGGAGCAATCAGCCCCAGCATTTT,CASSLWQGSNQPQHF
TRBD1,TRBJ1-3,TRBV30,-,TGTGCCTGGAGTGAAAGGGGACAGGGATTCTCTGGAAACACCATATATTTT,CAWSERGQGFSGNTIYF
TRBD2,TRBJ2-7,TRBV2,-,TGTGCCAGCAGTGTTAGCGGGAGGGTAAACGAGCAGTACTTC,CASSVSGRVNEQYF
-,TRBJ1-6,TRBV4-1,-,TGCGCCAGCAGCCACAAACAAAGTGGCAGGGATGATTCACCCCTCCACTTT,CASSHKQSGRDDSPLHF
-,TRBJ1-3,TRBV18,-,TGTGCCAGCTCGCCCCGTGACAGCTCTGGAAACACCATATATTTT,CASSPRDSSGNTIYF
-,TRBJ2-5,TRBV10-2,-,TGCGCCAGTATCGGCGGGGCGACAGAGACCCAGTACTTC,CASIGGATETQYF
-,TRBJ1-2,TRBV9,-,TGTGCCAGCAGCGTAGGGGATGGAGCAGGGCAGTACTATGGCTACACCTTC,CASSVGDGAGQYYGYTF
-,TRBJ2-2,TRBV15,-,TGTGCCACCAGCAGAGCCACAACCACCGGGGAGCTGTTTTTT,CATSRATTTGELFF
TRBD2,TRBJ2-3,TRBV7-3,-,TGTGCCAGCAGCTCCCCGTTAGCGGGAGTATATACAGATACGCAGTATTTT,CASSSPLAGVYTDTQYF
-,TRBJ1-1,TRBV6-5,-,TGTGCCAGCAGTCGGGATACTGAAGCTTTCTTT,CASSRDTEAFF
-,TRBJ2-7,TRBV27,few,TGTGCCAGCAGTTTAAACAGGGAGTACGAGCAGTACTTC,CASSLNREYEQYF
-,TRBJ2-7,TRBV29-1,-,TGCAGCGTTGAAGATGGGGCTAGCTACGAGCAGTACTTC,CSVEDGASYEQYF
-,TRBJ1-1,TRBV19,few,TGTGCCAGTAGTCCTCAGGGGCAGAACACTGAAGCTTTCTTT,CASSPQGQNTEAFF
-,TRBJ2-2,TRBV11-2,few,TGTGCCAGCAGCTTAGCGTACACCGGGGAGCTGTTTTTT,CASSLAYTGELFF
TRBD1,TRBJ1-5,TRBV18,-,TGTGCCAGCTCAGGACAGACAGGGGGCAATCAGCCCCAGCATTTT,CASSGQTGGNQPQHF
-,TRBJ2-5,TRBV7-2,-,TGTGCCAGCAGCTTACCGGGGTGGAGAGAGACCCAGTACTTC,CASSLPGWRETQYF
-,TRBJ1-3,TRBV7-2,few,TGTGCCAGCAGCCCTGCCGTGAGCTACACCATATATTTT,CASSPAVSYTIYF
-,TRBJ1-2,TRBV28,-,TGTGCCAGCAGTTTTGAGGCTTACTATGGCTACACCTTC,CASSFEAYYGYTF
TRBD2,TRBJ2-1,TRBV10-3,-,TGTGCCATCAGTTCGGGACTAGCAGAAGGCCCTTTGACGAATGAGCAGTTCTTC,CAISSGLAEGPLTNEQFF